This note documents a single TCR beta chain sequence. Its antigen is unknown. Nothing much larger sits one base from this clone, and base qualities are not available. CDR3 length: 15 amino acids, cysteine to phenylalanine. Only the CDR3 portion is preserved as DNA: 45 bases, with reading frame beginning at the first base. According to the germline V gene, CDR1 reads MDHEN and CDR2 reads SYDVKM. V is reduced by 5 bases and J by 2 bases, leaving a spacing of 16 bases between them. The immunoSEQ Assay, a bias-controlled multiplex PCR, was used to amplify TCRbeta CDR3 regions from genomic DNA. Regarding the original processing steps: The number of nucleated cells in each sample was estimated by amplification of reference gene primers within the assay. To quantify the absolute abundance of each unique TCRbeta CDR3 rearrangement, sequence reads were collapsed and filtered. For each sample, productive Simpson clonality was calculated by taking the square root of Simpson's diversity index across productive rearrangements. In its TCRdb copy, this immuneACCESS table keeps in-frame sequences only and misses some clones. Where compared with another copy, unresolved V genes explain less than half of these, and the others have no known cause. The V and J calls and clone size come from that table; D and trimming were worked out from the DNA. A total of hundreds of thousands of clones appear in this sample, 65% to 85% of them only once. The ten most abundant clones make up 3% to 4% of the sample.

Participants in the prospective study were enrolled through a virtual design, were aged roughly 18 to 90 years, and lived in 24 United States geographic areas. In the prospective study, participants were assigned to cohorts based on the clinical history participants reported in a screening survey and a study questionnaire. Recovered participants in ImmuneRACE Cohort 3 were defined by two consecutive negative NP/OP PCR tests, clearance by a healthcare professional, or resolution of symptoms. Mobile phlebotomists in the prospective study collected whole blood, serum and a nasopharyngeal or oropharyngeal swab from every participant. Prospective study participants could optionally give additional blood draws and questionnaires over an approximately two-month period. Blood samples from the prospective study were shipped frozen or at room temperature prior to DNA extraction. These data originate in a study of blood T cell repertoires in COVID-19 (dated by TCRdb to 2018 to 2021). Study-wide context: Collaborator samples came from the United States, Italy and Spain and covered acute and convalescent phases of COVID-19. The samples were drawn from the first 160 participants of the ongoing ImmuneRACE study and from over 950 subjects provided by 6 global collaborators. Deeply sampled blood TCRbeta repertoires from subjects exposed to, actively infected with, or recovered from COVID-19 were included in the dataset. The repertoires were released in a freely available public database intended as a resource for research on the immune response to SARS-CoV-2. Nearly every sample came with metadata listing a de-identified subject ID, COVID-19 status, age in years and sex. HLA class I and class II types, where available, came from metadata supplied by the sample provider rather than from assay-based typing. The prospective study material was composed of cDNA or gDNA derived from T cells, B-cell-depleted T cells, or PBMCs.

The investigation overall reported the following: The quantity of clinical and demographic metadata differed by source and by participant and was supplied without curation.

Sequenced material: PBMCs or T cells enriched from blood (not recorded which). The chain was built from TRBV28 and TRBJ2-7; the D gene is perhaps TRBD2, on 6 matching bases. The TCR originated in a woman aged 60-75 years who had recovered from COVID-19. The encoded CDR3 is CASSPPGVKAYEQYF. In nucleotide form, the sequence is TGTGCCAGCAGTCCGCCGGGGGTGAAAGCCTACGAGCAGTACTTC. When the CDR3 is completed using the reference TRBV28 and TRBJ2-7 genes on either side, the full variable domain is DVKVTQSSRYLVKRTGEKVFLECVQDMDHENMFWYRQDPGLGLRLIYFSYDVKMKEKGDIPEGYSVSREKKERFSLILESASTNQTSMYLCASSPPGVKAYEQYFGPGTRLTVT.